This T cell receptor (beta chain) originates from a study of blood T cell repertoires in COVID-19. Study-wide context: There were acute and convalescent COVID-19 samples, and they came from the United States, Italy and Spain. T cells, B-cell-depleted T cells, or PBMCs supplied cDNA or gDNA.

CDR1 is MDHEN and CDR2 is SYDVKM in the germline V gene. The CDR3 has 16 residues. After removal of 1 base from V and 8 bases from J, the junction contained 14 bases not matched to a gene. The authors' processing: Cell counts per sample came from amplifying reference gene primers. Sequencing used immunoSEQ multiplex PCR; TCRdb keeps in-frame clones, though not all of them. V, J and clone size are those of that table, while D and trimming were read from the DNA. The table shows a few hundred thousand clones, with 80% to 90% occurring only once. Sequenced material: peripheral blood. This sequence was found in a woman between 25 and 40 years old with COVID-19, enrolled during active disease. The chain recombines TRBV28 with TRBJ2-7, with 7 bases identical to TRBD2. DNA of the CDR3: TGTGCCAGCAGTTTATCTGGAGGGACTACCTTCGGGCAGCAGTACTTC. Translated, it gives CASSLSGGTTFGQQYF.